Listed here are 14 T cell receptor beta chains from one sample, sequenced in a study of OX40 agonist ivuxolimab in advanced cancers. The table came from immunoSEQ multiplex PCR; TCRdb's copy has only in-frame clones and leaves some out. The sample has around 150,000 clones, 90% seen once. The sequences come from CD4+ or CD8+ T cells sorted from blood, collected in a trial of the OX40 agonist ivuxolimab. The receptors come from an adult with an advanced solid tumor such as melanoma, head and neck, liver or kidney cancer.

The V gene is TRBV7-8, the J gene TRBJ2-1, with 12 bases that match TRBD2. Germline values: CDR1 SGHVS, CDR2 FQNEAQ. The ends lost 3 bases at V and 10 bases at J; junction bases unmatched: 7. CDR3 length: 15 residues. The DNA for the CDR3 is TGTGCCAGCAGCTTCACTAGCGGGGGGCTCGGGGAGCAGTTCTTC. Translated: CASSFTSGGLGEQFF.

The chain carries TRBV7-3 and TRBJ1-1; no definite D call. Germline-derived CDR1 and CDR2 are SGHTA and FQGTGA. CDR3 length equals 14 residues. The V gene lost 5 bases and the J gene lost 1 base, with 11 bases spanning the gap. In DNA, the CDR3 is TGTGCCAGCAGCCTCCCCGGGAAGAACACTGAAGCTTTCTTT. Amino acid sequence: CASSLPGKNTEAFF.

CDR3 sequence: CASSTTGEAYEQYF. The CDR3 coding sequence is TGCGCCAGCAGCACGACAGGGGAGGCCTACGAGCAGTACTTC. The chain links TRBV5-1 to TRBJ2-7; TRBD1 agrees at 8 bases. The J segment lost 2 bases and the V segment lost 4 bases, leaving 5 bases of the junction unmatched. The CDR3 consists of 14 residues. Germline CDR1 and CDR2: SGHRS and YFSETQ. The entire variable domain, with the rest obtained from reference TRBV5-1 and TRBJ2-7, is as follows: KAGVTQTPRYLIKTRGQQVTLSCSPISGHRSVSWYQQTPGQGLQFLFEYFSETQRNKGNFPGRFSGRQFSNSRSEMNVSTLELGDSALYLCASSTTGEAYEQYFGPGTRLTVT.

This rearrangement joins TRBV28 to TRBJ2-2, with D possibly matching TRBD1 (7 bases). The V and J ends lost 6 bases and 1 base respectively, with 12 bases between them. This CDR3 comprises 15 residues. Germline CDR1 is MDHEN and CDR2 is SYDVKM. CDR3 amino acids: CASSSGGMNTGELFF. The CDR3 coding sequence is TGTGCCAGCAGCTCAGGGGGGATGAACACCGGGGAGCTGTTTTTT. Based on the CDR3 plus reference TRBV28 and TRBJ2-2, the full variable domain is DVKVTQSSRYLVKRTGEKVFLECVQDMDHENMFWYRQDPGLGLRLIYFSYDVKMKEKGDIPEGYSVSREKKERFSLILESASTNQTSMYLCASSSGGMNTGELFFGEGSRLTVL.

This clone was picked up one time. The CDR3 nucleotides read TGTGCCAGCAGCGTAGGGGTACAGGGGGCGCGGGGGAACACTGAAGCTTTCTTT. Translating it yields CASSVGVQGARGNTEAFF. The gene calls are TRBV9 and TRBJ1-1; 9 bases line up with TRBD1. Per germline, CDR1 SGDLS and CDR2 YYNGEE. This CDR3 is built from 18 residues. V was pared by 0 bases and J by 1 base, with 10 bases of the junction left unmatched.

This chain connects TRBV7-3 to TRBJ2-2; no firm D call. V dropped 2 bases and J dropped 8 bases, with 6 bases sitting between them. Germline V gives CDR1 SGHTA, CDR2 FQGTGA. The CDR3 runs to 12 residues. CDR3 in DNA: TGTGCCAGCAGCTTAGTCCCGGGGGAGCTGTTTTTT. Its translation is CASSLVPGELFF.

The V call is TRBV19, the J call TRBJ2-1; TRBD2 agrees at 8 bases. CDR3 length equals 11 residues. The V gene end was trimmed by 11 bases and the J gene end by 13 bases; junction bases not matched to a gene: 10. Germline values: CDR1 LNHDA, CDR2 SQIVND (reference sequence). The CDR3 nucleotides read TGTGCCTCGACGGGGGGGATGGTTCAGTTCTTC. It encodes CASTGGMVQFF.

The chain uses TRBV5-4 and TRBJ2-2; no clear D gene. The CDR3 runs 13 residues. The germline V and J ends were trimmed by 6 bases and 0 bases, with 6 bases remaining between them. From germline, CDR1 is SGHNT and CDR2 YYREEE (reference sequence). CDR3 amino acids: CASTVPNTGELFF. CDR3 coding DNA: TGTGCCAGCACCGTCCCGAACACCGGGGAGCTGTTTTTT.

The CDR3 nucleotides are TGTGCCAGCAGCCCCAGGACAGGGGGGGTGAACACTGAAGCTTTCTTT. Translated, it gives CASSPRTGGVNTEAFF. The rearrangement links TRBV11-2 to TRBJ1-1; 10 bases are shared with TRBD1. Germline trimming cut 5 bases from V and 0 bases from J; bases unmatched to any gene: 6. From germline, CDR1 is SGHAT and CDR2 FQNNGV. The CDR3 extends over 16 amino acids.

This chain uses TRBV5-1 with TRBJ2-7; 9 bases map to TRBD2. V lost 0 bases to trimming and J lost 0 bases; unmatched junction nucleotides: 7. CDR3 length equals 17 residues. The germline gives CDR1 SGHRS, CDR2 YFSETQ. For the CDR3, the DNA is TGCGCCAGCAGCTTGGAGGCTAGCGGGGCCAGCTCCTACGAGCAGTACTTC. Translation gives CASSLEASGASSYEQYF.

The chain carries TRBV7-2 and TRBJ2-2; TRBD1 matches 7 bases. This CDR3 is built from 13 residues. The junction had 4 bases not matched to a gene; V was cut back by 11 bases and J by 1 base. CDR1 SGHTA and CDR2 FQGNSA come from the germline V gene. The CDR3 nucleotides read TGTGCCGGTGGACAGGTGAACACCGGGGAGCTGTTTTTT. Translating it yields CAGGQVNTGELFF.

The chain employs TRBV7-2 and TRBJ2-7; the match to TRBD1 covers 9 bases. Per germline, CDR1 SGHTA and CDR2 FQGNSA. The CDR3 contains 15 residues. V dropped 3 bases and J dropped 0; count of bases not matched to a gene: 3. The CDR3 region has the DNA TGTGCCAGCAGCTTGGGACAGGGCCTCTCCTACGAGCAGTACTTC. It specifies CASSLGQGLSYEQYF.

The CDR3 bases are TGTGCCAGCAGCCCACAGGGGGGGGCCACTGAAGCTTTCTTT. Translated: CASSPQGGATEAFF. The V and J genes are TRBV27 and TRBJ1-1; TRBD1 agrees at 8 bases. The germline gives CDR1 MNHEY, CDR2 SMNVEV (reference sequence). Trimming removed 6 bases from V and 4 bases from J; junction bases left unmatched: 7. The CDR3 is 14 residues long.

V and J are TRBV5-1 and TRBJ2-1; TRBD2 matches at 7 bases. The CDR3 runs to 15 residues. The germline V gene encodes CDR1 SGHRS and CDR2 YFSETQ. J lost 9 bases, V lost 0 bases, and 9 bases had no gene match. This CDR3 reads CASSLAGDSGFEQFF. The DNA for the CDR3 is TGCGCCAGCAGCTTGGCGGGTGATAGCGGGTTTGAGCAGTTCTTC.